This T cell receptor beta chain derives from a study of a mutant IDH1 vaccine in newly diagnosed glioma. Study context: Vaccines were begun 4-6 weeks after radiotherapy alone, or with temozolomide cycles.

Data came from immunoSEQ multiplex PCR; TCRdb stores just in-frame clones and leaves some out. The sample holds almost 95,000 clones, about nine tenths seen once. A remark on this clone: Its specificity is unknown.

The CDR3 runs 15 residues. Germline loops: CDR1 MNHNY, CDR2 SVGAGI (reference sequence). The V segment lost 4 bases and the J segment 4 bases; nucleotides outside the gene matches: 9. Time point indicated: week 47, end of study. Each dose delivered 300 ug of mutant IDH1 20-mer peptide subcutaneously with imiquimod. Patients had eight vaccinations, in weeks 1, 3, 5, 7, 11, 15, 19 and 23. This clonotype originated in a woman in her forties or fifties with glioma. The V and J genes are TRBV6-6 and TRBJ1-1; 7 nucleotides agree with TRBD1. Source: PBMCs, taken from a glioma patient whose treatment included an IDH1 peptide vaccine. CDR3 loop: CASSSMTGMGTEAFF. The CDR3 DNA follows: TGTGCCAGCAGTTCCATGACAGGGATGGGCACTGAAGCTTTCTTT.